The next 25 T cell receptor beta chains were all read from a single sample in a study of Ad26.COV2.S vaccination and SARS-CoV-2 variants (dated by TCRdb to the early 2020s). The sample's treatment or condition label, decoded: some 19 received Ad26.COV2.S at low or high dose, single or two shots; roughly five received placebo; per-sample allocation not given. Repertoires of vaccine and placebo recipients were sequenced from samples taken on day 63 after the first injection. The library relied on the immunoSEQ multiplex PCR assay. Drawn from immuneACCESS, this table holds only the in-frame rearrangements with V and J called that TCRdb kept. Clones are partly lost; checked studies trace under half to an unresolved V gene and leave the rest unexplained. The table for this sample lists some 250,000 clones; 88% of them were counted only once. The leading ten clones occupy around a tenth of the sample.

The input for sequencing was peripheral blood, taken in a trial of Ad26.COV2.S vaccine versus placebo. These receptors came from a person between 18 and 65 years old who received the Ad26.COV2.S COVID-19 vaccine or a placebo.

V is TRBV5-8 and J is TRBJ2-1; D possibly corresponds to TRBD1 (5 bases). The CDR3 runs to 13 residues. CDR1 is SGHTS and CDR2 is YDEGEE in the germline V gene. V was clipped by 10 bases and J by 9 bases, with 20 bases between them. CDR3 DNA sequence: TGTGCCGTATGGGGCCCGGGCAATATTGAGCAGTTCTTC. Translation gives CAVWGPGNIEQFF.

Written as DNA, the CDR3 is TGTGCCAGCAGGAAGACTAGCGGGGGCACAGATACGCAGTATTTT. The encoded protein is CASRKTSGGTDTQYF. The chain employs TRBV6-5 and TRBJ2-3, with 11 bases fitting TRBD2. The CDR3 is 15 residues long. Unmatched junction bases numbered 3, after V lost 6 bases and J lost 1 base. Germline V lookup: CDR1 MNHEY, CDR2 SVGAGI.

The chain recombines TRBV19 with TRBJ1-4, with 9 bases fitting TRBD1. Germline trimming cut 2 bases from V and 5 bases from J; bases unmatched to any gene: 3. Germline lookup yields CDR1 LNHDA and CDR2 SQIVND (reference sequence). CDR3 length: 15 amino acids. This CDR3 is CASSIPTGGNEKLFF. The CDR3 DNA reads as TGTGCCAGTAGTATACCCACAGGGGGCAATGAAAAACTGTTTTTT.

This clone has a single count. The chain combines TRBV15 with TRBJ2-7; 10 nucleotides match TRBD2. The trim removed 1 base at V and 2 bases at J, leaving 5 bases unmatched. The CDR3 has 16 amino acids. The germline gives CDR1 LNHNV, CDR2 YYDKDF (reference sequence). The CDR3 coding sequence is TGTGCCACCAGCAGAGGGGCTAGCGGGAGTCCCTACGAGCAGTACTTC. Protein: CATSRGASGSPYEQYF. Together with reference TRBV15 and TRBJ2-7, the CDR3 gives the full variable domain: DAMVIQNPRYQVTQFGKPVTLSCSQTLNHNVMYWYQQKSSQAPKLLFHYYDKDFNNEADTPDNFQSRRPNTSFCFLDIRSPGLGDTAMYLCATSRGASGSPYEQYFGPGTRLTVT.

In DNA form, the CDR3 reads TGTGCCTGGAGTCCAATGTACGAGCAGTACTTC. This translates into CAWSPMYEQYF. V gene TRBV30 combines with J gene TRBJ2-7; no firm D call. Looked up from germline, CDR1 is GTSNPN and CDR2 is SVGIG (reference sequence). Trimming cost V 2 bases and J 4 bases, with 6 bases left between them. The CDR3 is 11 residues long.

The rearrangement links TRBV7-2 to TRBJ1-2, with a possible D match to TRBD1 (5 bases). Germline CDR1 is SGHTA and CDR2 is FQGNSA. Trimming stripped 5 bases from V and 4 bases from J, with 14 bases between. The CDR3 spans 14 residues. This chain's CDR3 is CASSTPRAPYGYTF. The CDR3 DNA reads TGTGCCAGCAGCACGCCCAGGGCCCCCTATGGCTACACCTTC.

The chain has TRBV28 and TRBJ2-7, with D perhaps TRBD1 (5 bases). In germline, CDR1 is MDHEN, CDR2 SYDVKM. V shed 6 bases and J shed 0 bases, with 12 bases lying between them. The CDR3 is 14 amino acids. For the CDR3, the DNA is TGTGCCAGCAGATCTGACAGCCCCTCCTACGAGCAGTACTTC. It is translated as CASRSDSPSYEQYF.

This chain links TRBV3-1 (or the pseudogene TRBV3-2) with TRBJ2-3; no firm D call. V shed 0 bases and J shed 2 bases, with 9 bases lying between them. This CDR3 has 15 amino acids. Germline values: CDR1 LGHDT, CDR2 YNNKEL (reference sequence). CDR3 amino acids: CASSQDVIVTDTQYF. As DNA, the CDR3 is TGTGCCAGCAGCCAAGATGTGATTGTCACAGATACGCAGTATTTT.

The chain employs TRBV5-1 and TRBJ1-6; maybe TRBD1 (5 bases). There are 16 residues in the CDR3. The germline V gene has CDR1 SGHRS and CDR2 YFSETQ. Trimming left V 3 bases short and J 5 bases short, with 15 bases between. The CDR3 loop is CASSSTAGTDNSPLHF. The CDR3 DNA sequence: TGCGCCAGCAGCTCGACCGCCGGGACGGATAATTCACCCCTCCACTTT.

The chain is built from TRBV25-1 and TRBJ2-1, with TRBD1 matching over 7 bases. The CDR3 runs to 14 residues. The germline V gene has CDR1 MGHDK and CDR2 SYGVNS. The junction had 2 bases not matched to a gene; V was cut back by 6 bases and J by 0 bases. This CDR3 reads CASSDRASYNEQFF. The CDR3 DNA follows: TGTGCCAGCAGCGACAGGGCCTCCTACAATGAGCAGTTCTTC.

This chain connects TRBV3-1 (or the pseudogene TRBV3-2) to TRBJ2-1; D might be TRBD2 (6 bases). The ends were cut back, 0 bases at V and 11 bases at J, with 14 bases in the middle. This CDR3 is 14 amino acids long. Germline assignment: CDR1 LGHDT and CDR2 YNNKEL (reference sequence). This CDR3 reads CASSQDVVSGQQFF. CDR3 DNA: TGTGCCAGCAGCCAAGATGTGGTTAGCGGACAGCAGTTCTTC.

CDR3 bases: TGTGCCAGCAGCCGGGGACTGGTGAACACTGAAGCTTTCTTT. Its protein is CASSRGLVNTEAFF. V usage is TRBV9 and J usage is TRBJ1-1; D perhaps matches TRBD1 (5 bases). Germline V CDR1 and CDR2: SGDLS, YYNGEE. This CDR3 is built from 14 residues. V was clipped by 4 bases and J by 0 bases, with 10 bases between them.

The CDR3: CASRRTETYSPLHF. CDR3 nucleotide sequence: TGCGCCAGCAGACGGACAGAGACTTATTCACCCCTCCACTTT. The genes are TRBV5-1 and TRBJ1-6; TRBD1 is a possible D gene (6 bases). Germline CDR1 reads SGHRS; CDR2 reads YFSETQ. The CDR3 is made up of 14 amino acids. The ends were cut back, 5 bases at V and 8 bases at J, with 14 bases in the middle. The full variable domain, in which reference TRBV5-1 and TRBJ1-6 provide the parts outside the CDR3, is KAGVTQTPRYLIKTRGQQVTLSCSPISGHRSVSWYQQTPGQGLQFLFEYFSETQRNKGNFPGRFSGRQFSNSRSEMNVSTLELGDSALYLCASRRTETYSPLHFGNGTRLTVT.

V gene TRBV7-9 combines with J gene TRBJ2-5; maybe TRBD2 (5 bases). The CDR3 contains 13 residues. CDR1 and CDR2 from the germline V gene are SEHNR and FQNEAQ (reference sequence). The V gene lost 4 bases and the J gene lost 7 bases, with 13 bases spanning the gap. The CDR3 nucleotides read TGTGCCAGCAGCTCGAGCGGCACGGGGACCCAGTACTTC. This gives the protein CASSSSGTGTQYF.

The chain recombines TRBV5-1 with TRBJ2-7, with D possibly TRBD1 on 5 matching bases. Germline CDR1 is SGHRS and CDR2 is YFSETQ. V was pared by 2 bases and J by 3 bases, with 9 bases between. The CDR3 extends over 13 amino acids. This CDR3 reads CASSFRQGYEQYF. In DNA, the CDR3 is TGCGCCAGCAGCTTCAGGCAGGGCTACGAGCAGTACTTC.

The chain is built from TRBV3-1 (or the pseudogene TRBV3-2) and TRBJ2-3; weak D call: TRBD1 (6 bases). There are 15 residues in the CDR3. V was cut by 6 bases and J by 5 bases, with 18 bases left in between. Germline CDR1 LGHDT, CDR2 YNNKEL (reference sequence). The CDR3 DNA is TGTGCCAGCAGTGATACCGGGCTCAGGGGAGATACGCAGTATTTT. It encodes CASSDTGLRGDTQYF.

V gene TRBV12-3 or TRBV12-4 combines with J gene TRBJ1-2, with 7 bases lining up with TRBD1. The CDR3 runs 13 residues. The trim removed 6 bases at V and 5 bases at J, leaving 6 bases unmatched. CDR3 region: CASRVTGYYGYTF. DNA of the CDR3: TGTGCCAGCAGAGTGACAGGGTATTATGGCTACACCTTC.

The chain has TRBV7-3 and TRBJ2-7; 9 bases are shared with TRBD2. V shed 0 bases and J 6 bases; nucleotides not matched to a gene: 6. CDR3 length: 15 residues. Germline V gene sequence: CDR1 SGHTA, CDR2 FQGTGA. The CDR3 spells CASSLTHGGRAEQYF. CDR3 nucleotides: TGTGCCAGCAGCTTAACTCACGGCGGGAGGGCCGAGCAGTACTTC.

This clone occurred once. The chain joins TRBV4-1 to TRBJ2-3; no definite D call. Germline V gene lookup returns CDR1 MGHRA and CDR2 YSYEKL. The V end was cut by 3 bases, the J end by 5 bases, with 6 bases between. The CDR3 length is 12 residues. This CDR3 is CASSHSLDTQYF. As DNA, the CDR3 is TGCGCCAGCAGCCACTCTCTAGATACGCAGTATTTT.

This sequence joins TRBV13 and TRBJ2-5; no firm D call. V was cut by 5 bases and J by 5 bases, with 12 bases left in between. Germline CDR1 is PRHDT and CDR2 is FYEKMQ (reference sequence). The CDR3 length is 13 residues. The CDR3: CASSPNMEETQYF. The CDR3 DNA follows: TGTGCCAGCAGCCCTAATATGGAGGAGACCCAGTACTTC.

This chain links TRBV19 with TRBJ2-7, with TRBD1 as a possible D gene (6 bases). Germline CDR1 reads LNHDA; CDR2 reads SQIVND (reference sequence). The CDR3 length is 13 residues. V was cut by 10 bases and J by 2 bases, with 15 bases left in between. For the CDR3, the DNA is TGTGCCACTTCGGACAGCTCTACCTACGAGCAGTACTTC. Its protein product is CATSDSSTYEQYF.

The V gene is TRBV6-2 or TRBV6-3, the J gene TRBJ1-5; no reliable D call. The V and J ends lost 2 bases and 2 bases respectively, with 4 bases between them. From germline, CDR1 is MNHEY and CDR2 SVGEGT. This CDR3 is built from 13 residues. CDR3 in amino acids: CASSYTGNQPQHF. For the CDR3, the DNA is TGTGCCAGCAGTTACACGGGCAATCAGCCCCAGCATTTT.

This clone was seen just once. The chain employs TRBV9 and TRBJ2-5; no clear D. Germline-derived CDR1 and CDR2 are SGDLS and YYNGEE. V was clipped by 4 bases and J by 6 bases, with 22 bases between them. The CDR3 is 16 residues long. CDR3 sequence reads: CASSPSWAPAVQTQYF. CDR3 DNA sequence: TGTGCCAGCAGCCCCTCATGGGCCCCCGCCGTACAGACCCAGTACTTC.

This clone came up once. The chain employs TRBV7-3 and TRBJ1-5; TRBD1 matches at 8 bases. Germline values: CDR1 SGHTA, CDR2 FQGTGA. V lost 3 bases to trimming and J lost 8 bases; unmatched junction nucleotides: 9. The CDR3 runs 15 residues. The CDR3 DNA sequence: TGTGCCAGCAGCTTCCCGGACAGGGTGGTAGAGCCCCAGCATTTT. As protein: CASSFPDRVVEPQHF.

The chain is built from TRBV21-1 and TRBJ2-6; TRBD1 is the table's D call and was not checked against the DNA. TRBV21-1 is a pseudogene locus. CDR3 length equals 16 residues. The CDR3 spells CASPQGQGSGANVLTF. As DNA, the CDR3 is TGTGCCAGCCCACAGGGACAGGGGTCCGGGGCCAACGTCCTGACTTTC.